The entry below gives a single TCR beta chain sequence along with its context. Its antigen is unidentified. CDR1 SEHNR and CDR2 FQNEAQ come from the germline V gene (reference sequence). Trimming took off 1 base at V and 1 base at J, with 7 bases between the two ends. The length of the CDR3 is 14 residues. This entry comes from a study of identical twins. The study's findings and limits: In drawing conclusions, the study used cross-sectional statistical analysis and did not follow the same donors.

TCRdb redid the calling of the 5' RACE reads with MiXCR, one entry per CDR3 protein. Of some 440,000 distinct CDR3 sequences listed, 20% to 25% are singletons. The sample was also linked to a second study, of T cells expressing NK-cell markers. That study reports: Among CD8+ T cells from over 5 donors, dominant NKG2C+ clonotypes accounted for about 1.0-7.0%.

This clonotype was obtained from a young woman in good health. Sequencing was performed on CD4+ T cells sorted from blood. The J gene is TRBJ1-1, the V gene TRBV7-9; D gene unclear. CDR3 residues: CASSLEASNTEAFF. The DNA of the CDR3 is TGTGCCAGCAGCTTAGAGGCCTCGAACACTGAAGCTTTCTTT.